A selection of T cell receptor beta chains follows, all from one sample in a study of shared clonotypes between healthy human individuals. Clones were sequenced by immunoSEQ multiplex PCR, and TCRdb holds only the in-frame ones, with some missing. The sample records 2 million to 2.5 million clones, roughly 95% being singletons. Sequencing input: naive CD4+ T cells sorted from blood. The receptors stem from a man between 18 and 29 years old in good health. The CDR3 runs from the conserved cysteine through the conserved F or W. A D gene is named only where the DNA matches it firmly. A clone size is listed for some rows: how often the clone was seen (once, few, many), or a class if it is expanded.

cdr3_nt cdr3_aa clone_size v_call d_call j_call
TGCGCCAGCAGCTTGGAAGTGGGACAGACGTACTTC CASSLEVGQTYF . TRBV5-1 TRBD1 TRBJ2-7
TGTGCCAGCTCACCGAATACAGGATATACTGGGGAGCTGTTTTTT CASSPNTGYTGELFF . TRBV18 . TRBJ2-2
TGTGCCAGCAGCCCCCGGACCCCCAACGAGCAGTACTTC CASSPRTPNEQYF . TRBV28 . TRBJ2-7
TGTGCCAGCAGCTTAAAGGGTAGCGGGACCAATGAGCAGTTCTTC CASSLKGSGTNEQFF . TRBV7-2 TRBD2 TRBJ2-1
TGTGCCAGTAGTAGGGACAGGGGGAATGAAAAACTGTTTTTT CASSRDRGNEKLFF . TRBV19 TRBD1 TRBJ1-4
TGCAGCGTTGAAGATCAGGGGGCAATTGAAGGCTACACCTTC CSVEDQGAIEGYTF . TRBV29-1 TRBD1 TRBJ1-2
TGTGCCAGCTCACCAATAGGGGGCTCCTACGAGCAGTACTTC CASSPIGGSYEQYF . TRBV18 . TRBJ2-7
TGTGCCAGCAGTTACTCGACTAGCGGGATCTATGAGCAGTTCTTC CASSYSTSGIYEQFF . TRBV6-5 TRBD2 TRBJ2-1
TGTGCCAGTAGTATAGATTCCGAAGCTTTCTTT CASSIDSEAFF . TRBV19 . TRBJ1-1
TGTGCCAGCAGCTTCATTCCAGTGAACACTGAAGCTTTCTTT CASSFIPVNTEAFF . TRBV11-2 . TRBJ1-1
TGTGCCAGCTCACCAGGGACTAGTGACGAGACCCAGTACTTC CASSPGTSDETQYF . TRBV18 TRBD2 TRBJ2-5
TGTGCCAGCAGCTTGGACGGAAGCTCTGGGGCCAACGTCCTGACTTTC CASSLDGSSGANVLTF once TRBV5-5 . TRBJ2-6
TGTGCCAGCAGTGAACTGACTATCGGCTACACCTTC CASSELTIGYTF . TRBV6-1 . TRBJ1-2
TGTGCCAGCAGCTTGCCAGGTGAGCAGTTCTTC CASSLPGEQFF . TRBV5-6 . TRBJ2-1
TGTGCCATCACCTTTACAGGGGGCTTAGGCAACACTGAAGCTTTCTTT CAITFTGGLGNTEAFF . TRBV10-3 TRBD1 TRBJ1-1
TGTGCCAGCAGTGAAGCGCAGGGGCCTCCGTACTTC CASSEAQGPPYF once TRBV6-1 . TRBJ2-7
TGCAGCGTCAGAGAGGGTGCAGATACGCAGTATTTT CSVREGADTQYF . TRBV29-1 . TRBJ2-3
TGTGCCAGCAGCGGACAGGGTTCCGGGGAGCTGTTTTTT CASSGQGSGELFF . TRBV7-6 TRBD1 TRBJ2-2
TGTGCCAGCAGTGACCTTAGGACGCTTGAAGCTTTCTTT CASSDLRTLEAFF . TRBV6-1 . TRBJ1-1
TGTGCCAGCAGCTTCCCGAACACTGAAGCTTTCTTT CASSFPNTEAFF . TRBV7-2 . TRBJ1-1
TGCGCCAGCATAATGAGACCCCCGGGACAGGGGGCCGGGGGGTACGAGCAGTACTTC CASIMRPPGQGAGGYEQYF . TRBV10-2 TRBD1 TRBJ2-7
TGTGCCAGCAGCTTGGACGGCCTGAGCTCCTACGAGCAGTACTTC CASSLDGLSSYEQYF . TRBV5-4 . TRBJ2-7
TGTGCCTGGGGGACAGGAAGACCCTACGAGCAGTACTTC CAWGTGRPYEQYF . TRBV30 TRBD1 TRBJ2-7
TGTGCCAGCAGCTTAGCGGGGGTCACTAGCGGGAGGAGTTCCGACGAGCAGTACTTC CASSLAGVTSGRSSDEQYF . TRBV7-2 TRBD2 TRBJ2-7
TGTGCCAGCCACAGCTCTAGCGGCGGCACAGATACGCAGTATTTT CASHSSSGGTDTQYF . TRBV5-3 TRBD2 TRBJ2-3
TGTGCCATCAGTACGACAGGGGTTCGAGGCTACACCTTC CAISTTGVRGYTF . TRBV10-3 TRBD1 TRBJ1-2
TGTGCCAGCAGCTTAGTAGGGGACACAACTAATGAAAAACTGTTTTTT CASSLVGDTTNEKLFF . TRBV7-2 . TRBJ1-4
TGTGCCAGCAGCGCGACAGGGGGGACCGGGGAGCTGTTTTTT CASSATGGTGELFF once TRBV6-4 TRBD1 TRBJ2-2
TGTGCTAGTGGTTTGGTTTACTTGGCGACAGGGGGCAGCGGCTCCAGTGGCTACACCTTC CASGLVYLATGGSGSSGYTF . TRBV12-5 TRBD1 TRBJ1-2
TGTGCCAGCAGCTTAGAATACGGGGAGCTGTTTTTT CASSLEYGELFF . TRBV7-8 . TRBJ2-2
TGTGCCAGCAGCTTATCAGGGGGCTCCTCTAATGAGCAGTACTTC CASSLSGGSSNEQYF . TRBV7-8 TRBD1 TRBJ2-7
TGTGCCAGCAGTCGAATAGGTCGGACGGTGAACACTGAAGCTTTCTTT CASSRIGRTVNTEAFF . TRBV2 . TRBJ1-1
TGTGCCAGCAGTGATTCGGGGGACCCTAACTATGGCTACACCTTC CASSDSGDPNYGYTF . TRBV2 . TRBJ1-2
TGCGCCAGCAGCAGGGGGGACAGCCAAGAGACCCAGTACTTC CASSRGDSQETQYF once TRBV5-1 . TRBJ2-5
TGTGCCAGCAGCGATACAGGTAGCAATGAAAAACTGTTTTTT CASSDTGSNEKLFF . TRBV5-6 . TRBJ1-4
TGTGCCAGCAGCGAGGGAGGATTCGGGGGGGATACGCAGTATTTT CASSEGGFGGDTQYF . TRBV5-4 TRBD2 TRBJ2-3
TGCGCCAGCAGCCCAGGGGGATCCCCACTCTACGAGCAGTACTTC CASSPGGSPLYEQYF . TRBV5-1 TRBD1 TRBJ2-7
TGTGCCAGCAGTCTGGAGCTACGGTCACCCCTCCACTTT CASSLELRSPLHF . TRBV2 . TRBJ1-6
TGTGCCAGCAGCTTACTTCGAGGAACAGCCGGGTATGGCTACACCTTC CASSLLRGTAGYGYTF . TRBV11-2 . TRBJ1-2
TGCAGCGTTGAGGGGGGGCCAAATCAGCCCCAGCATTTT CSVEGGPNQPQHF . TRBV29-1 . TRBJ1-5
TGCGCCAGCAGCTCGACAGGGGTCCTCTACGAGCAGTACTTC CASSSTGVLYEQYF . TRBV4-1 TRBD1 TRBJ2-7
TGTGCCAGCAGCTTCGAGGGGTTGACTGGAAACACCATATATTTT CASSFEGLTGNTIYF . TRBV7-9 . TRBJ1-3
TGCGCCAGCAGCCTGAGGACAGGAGTGACGAACACTGAAGCTTTCTTT CASSLRTGVTNTEAFF . TRBV5-1 TRBD1 TRBJ1-1
TGTGCCAGCAGCCAGACTAGCGGGGCATCCCGGCAAGAGACCCAGTACTTC CASSQTSGASRQETQYF . TRBV11-2 TRBD2 TRBJ2-5
TGTGCCAGCAGCTTGGAGGCAGGCGGAAACACCATATATTTT CASSLEAGGNTIYF . TRBV5-6 . TRBJ1-3
TGTGCCAGCAGTTCCTCAGGGGATAGTTATGGCTACACCTTC CASSSSGDSYGYTF few TRBV28 . TRBJ1-2
TGTGCCAGTAGCGGGACAGGGGGCTACGAGCAGTACTTC CASSGTGGYEQYF few TRBV19 TRBD1 TRBJ2-7
TGTGCCTGGGGGACTAGCGGGAGAGGTACGCAGTATTTT CAWGTSGRGTQYF . TRBV30 TRBD2 TRBJ2-3
TGTGCCTGCAGCCAACGGAATGAGCAGTTCTTC CACSQRNEQFF . TRBV14 . TRBJ2-1
TGTGCCAGCAGCTTTAATGAGCAGTTCTTC CASSFNEQFF . TRBV7-2 . TRBJ2-1